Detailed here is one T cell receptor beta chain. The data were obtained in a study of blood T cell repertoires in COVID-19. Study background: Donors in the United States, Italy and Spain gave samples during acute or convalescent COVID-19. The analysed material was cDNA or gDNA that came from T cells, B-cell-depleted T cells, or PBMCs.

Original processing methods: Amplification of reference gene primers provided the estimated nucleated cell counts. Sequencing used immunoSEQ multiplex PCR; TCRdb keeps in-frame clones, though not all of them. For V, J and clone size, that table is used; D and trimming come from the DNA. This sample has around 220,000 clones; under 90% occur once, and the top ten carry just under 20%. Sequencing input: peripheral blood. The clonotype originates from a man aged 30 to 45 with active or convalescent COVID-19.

The CDR3 loop is CASSDSRTGELFF. CDR3 DNA sequence: TGTGCCAGCAGCGACAGCCGAACCGGGGAGCTGTTTTTT. V and J are TRBV7-9 and TRBJ2-2; D is possibly TRBD1 (5 bases). V shed 5 bases and J shed 5 bases, with 9 bases lying between them. There are 13 residues in the CDR3. Germline CDR1 reads SEHNR; CDR2 reads FQNEAQ (reference sequence).